Shown below are 31 T cell receptor beta chains from a single sample sequenced in a study of lymphopenia after photon versus proton radiotherapy. TCRdb's copy holds only in-frame clones and misses some; the assay was immunoSEQ multiplex PCR. Here the sample spans 50,000 to 70,000 clones, roughly 87% being singletons. Sequenced material: peripheral blood, taken from a patient treated with proton-based radiotherapy. The receptors stem from a man older than 75 with esophageal cancer.

The chain couples TRBV6-6 to TRBJ2-5; 13 bases are shared with TRBD2. CDR3 length equals 15 residues. CDR1 and CDR2 from the germline V gene are MNHNY and SVGAGI (reference sequence). J lost 5 bases, V lost 6 bases, and 6 bases had no gene match. The CDR3 region has the DNA TGTGCCAGCAGAGTACTAGCGGGGGGGCTTGAGACCCAGTACTTC. Residues: CASRVLAGGLETQYF.

The chain employs TRBV4-3 and TRBJ1-3; D is perhaps TRBD1 (5 bases). Deletions cut 2 bases from V and 0 bases from J, with 8 bases between. Germline CDR1 LGHNA, CDR2 YSLEER. The length of the CDR3 is 15 residues. Here the CDR3 DNA reads TGCGCCAGCAGCCAAACAGGTAGCTCTGGAAACACCATATATTTT. Protein product: CASSQTGSSGNTIYF.

The chain is built from TRBV14 and TRBJ2-5, with a tentative D call TRBD2 (6 bases). The CDR3 is 15 amino acids. Trimming left V 1 base short and J 5 bases short, with 14 bases between. The V gene's germline CDR1 is SGHDN and CDR2 FVKESK. The CDR3 reads CASSQVWAGRETQYF. DNA of the CDR3: TGTGCCAGCAGCCAAGTGTGGGCGGGACGTGAGACCCAGTACTTC.

The rearrangement uses TRBV23-1 and TRBJ2-1; 8 positions agree with TRBD1. TRBV23-1 is designated an ORF whose function remains uncertain. The V and J ends lost 3 bases and 4 bases, in that order; junction bases with no gene match: 5. The CDR3 is 15 amino acids. The CDR3 sequence is CASSQGQALYNEQFF. In DNA form, the CDR3 reads TGCGCCAGCAGTCAGGGACAGGCGCTGTACAATGAGCAGTTCTTC.

V gene TRBV11-3 combines with J gene TRBJ2-5; D tentatively reads TRBD1 or TRBD2 (5 bases each). The germline gives CDR1 SGHNT, CDR2 YENEEA. CDR3 size: 14 residues. Trimming cost V 5 bases and J 1 base, with 11 bases left between them. The CDR3 loop reads CASSQGPAQETQYF. CDR3 nucleotide sequence: TGTGCCAGCAGCCAGGGACCCGCCCAAGAGACCCAGTACTTC.

This chain joins TRBV27 and TRBJ2-3; perhaps TRBD2 as D (6 bases). Trimming shortened V by 6 bases and J by 2 bases, and 15 bases separated the two germline ends. This CDR3 has 15 residues. Looked up from germline, CDR1 is MNHEY and CDR2 is SMNVEV (reference sequence). The CDR3 coding sequence is TGTGCCAGCAGGCGGGACCTCTTCAACACAGATACGCAGTATTTT. This codes for CASRRDLFNTDTQYF.

The J gene is TRBJ2-3, the V gene TRBV11-3, with 8 bases matching TRBD1. Germline CDR1 is SGHNT and CDR2 is YENEEA. CDR3 length: 15 residues. V gave up 1 base and J gave up 7 bases; unmatched junction bases: 7. Here the CDR3 DNA reads TGTGCCAGCAGCTTAGGCTGGCAGGGGGCATATACGCAGTATTTT. Residues: CASSLGWQGAYTQYF.

The chain carries TRBV5-6 and TRBJ2-7, with D uncertain. The germline V gene encodes CDR1 SGHDT and CDR2 YYEEEE. This CDR3 is 11 amino acids long. V was trimmed by 6 bases and J by 0 bases, leaving 4 bases between them. CDR3 bases: TGTGCCAGCACCGGCTCCTACGAGCAGTACTTC. Protein: CASTGSYEQYF.

CDR3 residues: CSVGTSGVTDTQYF. CDR3 coding DNA: TGCAGCGTGGGGACTAGCGGGGTCACAGATACGCAGTATTTT. The chain joins TRBV29-1 to TRBJ2-3; 13 nucleotides line up with TRBD2. This CDR3 has 14 amino acids. Germline V lookup: CDR1 SQVTM, CDR2 ANQGSEA. Germline trimming cut 6 bases from V and 2 bases from J; bases unmatched to any gene: 2.

The V gene is TRBV5-1, the J gene TRBJ2-2; the D gene is possibly TRBD1 (5 bases). The V and J ends lost 0 bases and 9 bases respectively, with 15 bases between them. Germline V gene sequence: CDR1 SGHRS, CDR2 YFSETQ. This CDR3 is built from 15 residues. The CDR3 bases are TGCGCCAGCAGCTTGGAAACAGGTGCCTTAAGGGAGCTGTTTTTT. Encoded protein: CASSLETGALRELFF.

This rearrangement joins TRBV9 to TRBJ2-7; 7 positions agree with TRBD2. The CDR3 length is 14 residues. V dropped 4 bases and J dropped 3; count of bases not matched to a gene: 7. CDR1 is SGDLS, CDR2 YYNGEE, per germline. In DNA form, the CDR3 reads TGTGCCAGCAGCCCCCGGGACTACATCTACGAGCAGTACTTC. This codes for CASSPRDYIYEQYF.

The chain recombines TRBV4-3 with TRBJ1-2; D may be TRBD1 (5 bases). The CDR3 runs to 16 residues. The germline V gene has CDR1 LGHNA and CDR2 YSLEER. The ends were cut back, 4 bases at V and 6 bases at J, with 21 bases in the middle. CDR3 coding DNA: TGCGCCAGCAGCCCTATTGATTCCAGGGACTCGGATGGCTACACCTTC. Translating gives CASSPIDSRDSDGYTF.

The chain joins TRBV11-2 to TRBJ2-1, with D unclear. The CDR3 covers 17 residues. Trimming pared 5 bases from V and 1 base from J, leaving 18 bases between. Germline V gene sequence: CDR1 SGHAT, CDR2 FQNNGV. CDR3 DNA sequence: TGTGCCAGCAGCCCCGTCCGAGGAGAGAGGTCCTACAATGAGCAGTTCTTC. It specifies CASSPVRGERSYNEQFF.

J is TRBJ2-7 and V is TRBV19; TRBD2 aligns across 7 bases. CDR1 LNHDA and CDR2 SQIVND come from the germline V gene (reference sequence). CDR3 length: 17 residues. V shed 1 base, J shed 0 bases, and the junction held 9 bases outside the gene matches. CDR3 DNA: TGTGCCAGTAGTATAGGGGGAACGGGAGGAAGCTCCTACGAGCAGTACTTC. Amino acids: CASSIGGTGGSSYEQYF.

The chain carries TRBV11-2 and TRBJ2-1; possibly TRBD1 for D (5 bases). This CDR3 has 13 residues. The V gene lost 0 bases and the J gene lost 11 bases, with 11 bases spanning the gap. CDR1 and CDR2 from the germline V gene are SGHAT and FQNNGV. The CDR3 spells CASSLDLQGQQFF. DNA of the CDR3: TGTGCCAGCAGCTTAGATCTCCAGGGCCAGCAGTTCTTC.

This clone was detected once. The rearrangement links TRBV2 to TRBJ1-6, with D possibly matching TRBD1 (5 bases). With 2 bases removed from V and 5 bases from J, the gap between germline ends came to 10 bases. Germline V gene data show CDR1 as SNHLY and CDR2 as FYNNEI. This CDR3 region has 15 residues. The chain's CDR3 is CASSEQGSDNSPLHF. CDR3 sequence (DNA): TGTGCCAGCAGTGAACAGGGTTCGGATAATTCACCCCTCCACTTT.

CDR3 region: CASSITANQETQYF. The CDR3, as DNA: TGTGCCAGTAGTATTACAGCGAACCAAGAGACCCAGTACTTC. The chain employs TRBV19 and TRBJ2-5; D remains ambiguous. Trimming removed 3 bases at V and 0 bases at J, with 8 bases between. The CDR3 is 14 residues long. CDR1 LNHDA and CDR2 SQIVND come from the germline V gene (reference sequence).

The gene calls are TRBV4-3 and TRBJ2-7, with 9 bases that match TRBD1. The CDR3 runs 15 residues. V lost 3 bases to trimming and J lost 3 bases; unmatched junction nucleotides: 6. Germline CDR1 reads LGHNA; CDR2 reads YSLEER. The CDR3 bases are TGCGCCAGCAGCCAGGGGACAGGGCTAAACTACGAGCAGTACTTC. Translation gives CASSQGTGLNYEQYF.

This clone was detected only a few times. V gene TRBV27 combines with J gene TRBJ1-5; 12 positions agree with TRBD1. The CDR3 loop spans 20 amino acids. Germline V lookup: CDR1 MNHEY, CDR2 SMNVEV (reference sequence). V lost 5 bases to trimming and J lost 0 bases; unmatched junction nucleotides: 14. The CDR3 nucleotides are TGTGCCAGCAGTGACAACCCCGGGACAGGGGGCAAATATAGCAATCAGCCCCAGCATTTT. The encoded protein is CASSDNPGTGGKYSNQPQHF.

This chain connects TRBV12-5 to TRBJ2-7; D tentatively reads TRBD1 or TRBD2 (5 bases each). Germline V gene data show CDR1 as LGHNT and CDR2 as FRNRAP. V gave up 1 base and J gave up 3 bases, with 22 bases separating them. The CDR3 runs 18 residues. In DNA, the CDR3 is TGTGCTAGTGGTTTGGGCTCAAACCGGGACGTCGCGGTCTACGAGCAGTACTTC. It specifies CASGLGSNRDVAVYEQYF.

The chain uses TRBV27 and TRBJ2-2; D perhaps matches TRBD1 (6 bases). V was trimmed by 4 bases and J by 6 bases, leaving 9 bases between them. Germline V gene sequence: CDR1 MNHEY, CDR2 SMNVEV (reference sequence). The CDR3 runs to 13 residues. The CDR3 reads CASSWTVPGELFF. Here the CDR3 DNA reads TGTGCCAGCAGTTGGACAGTGCCCGGGGAGCTGTTTTTT.

DNA for the CDR3: TGTGCCAGCTCACCCGGGGCGTTTCATCAGCCCCAGCATTTT. Translation gives CASSPGAFHQPQHF. The chain couples TRBV18 to TRBJ1-5; weak D call: TRBD1 (5 bases). Germline assignment: CDR1 KGHSH and CDR2 LQKENI. Trimming removed 3 bases at V and 5 bases at J, with 11 bases between. CDR3 length: 14 amino acids.

This chain connects TRBV5-1 to TRBJ1-3; 9 nucleotides line up with TRBD1. CDR3 length: 14 amino acids. V shed 5 bases and J 8 bases; nucleotides not matched to a gene: 8. Germline V gives CDR1 SGHRS, CDR2 YFSETQ. The CDR3 nucleotides read TGCGCCAGCAGACCGGGACAGGGCCTCGACACCATATATTTT. Amino acid sequence: CASRPGQGLDTIYF.

The chain recombines TRBV4-1 with TRBJ2-7, with D possibly called TRBD1 or TRBD2 (5 bases each). Trimming removed 1 base from V and 5 bases from J, with 12 bases in between. This CDR3 is built from 14 residues. Germline lookup yields CDR1 MGHRA and CDR2 YSYEKL. CDR3 nucleotides: TGCGCCAGCAGCCAAGTGGGGGTCTCGGACGAGCAGTACTTC. Amino acid sequence: CASSQVGVSDEQYF.

The chain recombines TRBV19 with TRBJ1-1; 7 bases are a match to TRBD1. With V trimmed by 7 bases and J by 3 bases, 2 bases remained unmatched. The CDR3 consists of 12 residues. The germline CDR1 and CDR2 sequences are LNHDA and SQIVND (reference sequence). The CDR3 loop reads CASTDRDTEAFF. The CDR3, as DNA: TGTGCCAGTACCGACAGGGACACTGAAGCTTTCTTT.

The genes are TRBV5-1 and TRBJ1-6, with TRBD1 identical over 9 bases. This CDR3 is 16 amino acids long. V lost 4 bases, J lost 10 bases, and 12 bases stayed unmatched. From germline, CDR1 is SGHRS and CDR2 YFSETQ. CDR3 coding DNA: TGCGCCAGCAGCCTCGCACAGGGGGCTGAGAGATCACCCCTCCACTTT. It codes for CASSLAQGAERSPLHF.

The CDR3 coding sequence is TGTGCCAGCAGCCTATTACCGGGGGGGATCTACGAGCAGTACTTC. Amino acid sequence: CASSLLPGGIYEQYF. The chain has TRBV7-2 and TRBJ2-7; 8 bases align to TRBD2. The J segment lost 3 bases and the V segment lost 5 bases, leaving 9 bases of the junction unmatched. Germline CDR1 SGHTA, CDR2 FQGNSA. CDR3 size: 15 residues.

The chain couples TRBV11-3 to TRBJ2-7; D is undetermined. The V gene's germline CDR1 is SGHNT and CDR2 YENEEA. CDR3 size: 13 residues. Trimming stripped 5 bases from V and 5 bases from J, with 13 bases between. The CDR3 DNA is TGTGCCAGCAGCCACAAAACGACTCACGAGCAGTACTTC. Its translation is CASSHKTTHEQYF.

This chain connects TRBV18 to TRBJ1-3; the match to TRBD1 covers 9 bases. The V gene's germline CDR1 is KGHSH and CDR2 LQKENI. V lost 5 bases and J lost 5; bases outside the gene matches: 4. This CDR3 is 14 amino acids long. CDR3 in amino acids: CASSEQGARNTIYF. The CDR3 DNA reads as TGTGCCAGCTCAGAACAGGGGGCTCGAAACACCATATATTTT.

CDR3 loop: CASSPPGSYNEQFF. The CDR3 bases are TGTGCCAGCAGCCCCCCAGGGTCCTACAATGAGCAGTTCTTC. This chain uses TRBV7-2 with TRBJ2-1; tentative D call: TRBD1 (5 bases). The CDR3 is made up of 14 amino acids. Germline V gene lookup returns CDR1 SGHTA and CDR2 FQGNSA. V gave up 5 bases and J gave up 1 base, with 9 bases separating them.

This clone was counted only a few times. The CDR3: CSVAGHIYARDTGELFF. The CDR3 DNA reads as TGCAGCGTTGCGGGGCATATTTACGCTCGGGACACCGGGGAGCTGTTTTTT. The chain couples TRBV29-1 to TRBJ2-2; D is possibly TRBD1 or TRBD2 (5 bases each). Germline-derived CDR1 and CDR2 are SQVTM and ANQGSEA. V lost 4 bases, J lost 3 bases, and 21 bases lay in between. This CDR3 is built from 17 residues.